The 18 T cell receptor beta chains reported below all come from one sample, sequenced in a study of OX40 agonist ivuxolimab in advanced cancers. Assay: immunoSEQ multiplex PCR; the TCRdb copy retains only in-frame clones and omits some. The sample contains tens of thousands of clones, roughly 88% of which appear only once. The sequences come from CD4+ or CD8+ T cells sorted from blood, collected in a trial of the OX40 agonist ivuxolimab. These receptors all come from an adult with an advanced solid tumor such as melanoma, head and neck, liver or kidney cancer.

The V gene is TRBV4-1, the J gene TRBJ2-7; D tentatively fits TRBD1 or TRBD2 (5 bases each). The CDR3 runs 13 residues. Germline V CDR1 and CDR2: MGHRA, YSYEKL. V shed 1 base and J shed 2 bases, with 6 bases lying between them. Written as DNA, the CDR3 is TGCGCCAGCAGCCAAGGAGGGGCCTACGAGCAGTACTTC. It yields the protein CASSQGGAYEQYF.

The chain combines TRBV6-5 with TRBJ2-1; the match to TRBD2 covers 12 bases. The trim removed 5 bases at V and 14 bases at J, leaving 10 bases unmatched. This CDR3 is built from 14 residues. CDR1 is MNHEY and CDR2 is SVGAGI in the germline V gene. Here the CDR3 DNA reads TGTGCCAGCAGTCCAGGACTAGCGGGGCCTGGGAAGTTCTTC. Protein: CASSPGLAGPGKFF.

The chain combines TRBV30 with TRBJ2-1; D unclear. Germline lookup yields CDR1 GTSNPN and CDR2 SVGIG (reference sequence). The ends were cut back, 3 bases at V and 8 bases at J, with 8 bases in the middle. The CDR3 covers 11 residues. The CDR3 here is CAWSGGHEQFF. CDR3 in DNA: TGTGCCTGGAGCGGTGGTCATGAGCAGTTCTTC.

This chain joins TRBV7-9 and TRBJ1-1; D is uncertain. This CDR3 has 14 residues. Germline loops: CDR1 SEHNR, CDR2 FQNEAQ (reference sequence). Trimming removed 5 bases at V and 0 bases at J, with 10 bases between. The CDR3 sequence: CASSPPGVNTEAFF. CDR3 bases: TGTGCCAGCAGCCCCCCTGGGGTGAACACTGAAGCTTTCTTT. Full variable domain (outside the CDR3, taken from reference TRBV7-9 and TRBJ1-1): DTGVSQNPRHKITKRGQNVTFRCDPISEHNRLYWYRQTLGQGPEFLTYFQNEAQLEKSRLLSDRFSAERPKGSFSTLEIQRTEQGDSAMYLCASSPPGVNTEAFFGQGTRLTVV.

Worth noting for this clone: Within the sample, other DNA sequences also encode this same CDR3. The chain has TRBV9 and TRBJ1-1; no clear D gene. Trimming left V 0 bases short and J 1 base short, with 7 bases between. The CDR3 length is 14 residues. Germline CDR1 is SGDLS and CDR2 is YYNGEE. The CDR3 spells CASSVDGSNTEAFF. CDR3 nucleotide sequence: TGTGCCAGCAGCGTAGACGGCTCGAACACTGAAGCTTTCTTT.

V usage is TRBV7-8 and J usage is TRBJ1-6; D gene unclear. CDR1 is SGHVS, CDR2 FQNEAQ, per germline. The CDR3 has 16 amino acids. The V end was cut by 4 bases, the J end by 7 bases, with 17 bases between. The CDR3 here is CASSSSGYSSNSPLHF. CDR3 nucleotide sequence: TGTGCCAGCAGCTCCTCCGGGTACAGCTCGAATTCACCCCTCCACTTT. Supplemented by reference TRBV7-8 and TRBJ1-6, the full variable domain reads GAGVSQSPRYKVAKRGQDVALRCDPISGHVSLFWYQQALGQGPEFLTYFQNEAQLDKSGLPSDRFFAERPEGSVSTLKIQRTQQEDSAVYLCASSSSGYSSNSPLHFGNGTRLTVT.

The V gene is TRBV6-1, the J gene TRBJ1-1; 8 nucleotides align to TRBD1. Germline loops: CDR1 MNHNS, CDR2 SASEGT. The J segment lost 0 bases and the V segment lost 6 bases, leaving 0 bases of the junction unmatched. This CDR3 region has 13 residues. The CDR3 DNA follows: TGTGCCAGCAGACAGGGGGTGAACACTGAAGCTTTCTTT. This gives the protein CASRQGVNTEAFF.

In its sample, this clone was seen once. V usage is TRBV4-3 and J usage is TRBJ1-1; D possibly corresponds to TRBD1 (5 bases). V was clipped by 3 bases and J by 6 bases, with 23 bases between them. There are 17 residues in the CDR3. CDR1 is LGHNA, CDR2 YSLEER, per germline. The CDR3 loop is CASSQIFEGQEDAEAFF. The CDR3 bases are TGCGCCAGCAGCCAGATCTTTGAGGGGCAAGAGGACGCTGAAGCTTTCTTT.

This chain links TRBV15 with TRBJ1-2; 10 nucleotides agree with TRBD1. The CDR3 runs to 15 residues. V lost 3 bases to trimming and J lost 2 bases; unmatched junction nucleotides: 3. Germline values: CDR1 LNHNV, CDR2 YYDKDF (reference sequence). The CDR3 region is CATSRGTGENYGYTF. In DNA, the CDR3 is TGTGCCACCAGCAGGGGGACAGGGGAGAACTATGGCTACACCTTC.

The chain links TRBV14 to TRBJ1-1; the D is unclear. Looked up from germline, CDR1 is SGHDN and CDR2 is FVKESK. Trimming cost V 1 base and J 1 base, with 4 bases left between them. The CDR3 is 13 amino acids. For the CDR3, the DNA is TGTGCCAGCAGCCAAGGTAGGAACACTGAAGCTTTCTTT. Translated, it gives CASSQGRNTEAFF. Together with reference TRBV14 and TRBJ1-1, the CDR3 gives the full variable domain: EAGVTQFPSHSVIEKGQTVTLRCDPISGHDNLYWYRRVMGKEIKFLLHFVKESKQDESGMPNNRFLAERTGGTYSTLKVQPAELEDSGVYFCASSQGRNTEAFFGQGTRLTVV.

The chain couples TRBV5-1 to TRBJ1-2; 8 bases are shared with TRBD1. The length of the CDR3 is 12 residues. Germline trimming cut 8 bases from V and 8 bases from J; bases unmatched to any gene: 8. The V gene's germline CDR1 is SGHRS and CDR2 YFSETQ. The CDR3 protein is CASYGQGEGYTF. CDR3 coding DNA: TGCGCCAGTTATGGACAGGGAGAAGGCTACACCTTC.

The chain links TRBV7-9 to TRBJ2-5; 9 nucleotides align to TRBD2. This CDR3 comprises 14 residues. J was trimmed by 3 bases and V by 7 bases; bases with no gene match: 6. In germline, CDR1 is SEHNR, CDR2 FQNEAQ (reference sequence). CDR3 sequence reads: CASMPSGVKETQYF. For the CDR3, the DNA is TGTGCCAGCATGCCTAGCGGGGTCAAAGAGACCCAGTACTTC.

This chain's CDR3 is CASSDGGQRLNGYTF. CDR3 nucleotides: TGTGCCAGCAGTGATGGGGGACAGCGTCTTAATGGCTACACCTTC. This chain joins TRBV2 and TRBJ1-2, with 7 bases identical to TRBD1. This CDR3 has 15 residues. V was pared by 3 bases and J by 6 bases, with 10 bases of the junction left unmatched. CDR1 and CDR2 from the germline V gene are SNHLY and FYNNEI.

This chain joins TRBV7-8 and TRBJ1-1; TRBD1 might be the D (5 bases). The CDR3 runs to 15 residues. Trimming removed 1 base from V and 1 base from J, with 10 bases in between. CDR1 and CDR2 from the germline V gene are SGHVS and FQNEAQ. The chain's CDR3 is CASSLGGVANTEAFF. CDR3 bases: TGTGCCAGCAGCTTAGGGGGGGTTGCGAACACTGAAGCTTTCTTT.

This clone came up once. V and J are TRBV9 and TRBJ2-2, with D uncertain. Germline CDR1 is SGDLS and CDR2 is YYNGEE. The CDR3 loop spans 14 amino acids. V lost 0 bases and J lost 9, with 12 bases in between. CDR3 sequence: CASSVGAQPRELFF. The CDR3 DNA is TGTGCCAGCAGCGTAGGGGCCCAACCGCGGGAGCTGTTTTTT.

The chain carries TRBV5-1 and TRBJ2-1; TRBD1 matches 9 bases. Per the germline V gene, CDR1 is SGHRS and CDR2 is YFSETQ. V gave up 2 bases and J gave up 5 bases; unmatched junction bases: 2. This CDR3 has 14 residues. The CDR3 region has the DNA TGCGCCAGCAGCTTAGGGACAGGGCACAATGAGCAGTTCTTC. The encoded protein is CASSLGTGHNEQFF.

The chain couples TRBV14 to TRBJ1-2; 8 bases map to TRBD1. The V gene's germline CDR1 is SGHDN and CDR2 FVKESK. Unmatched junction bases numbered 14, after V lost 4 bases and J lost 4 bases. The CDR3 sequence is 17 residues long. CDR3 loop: CASSPQGADSGLYGYTF. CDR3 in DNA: TGTGCCAGCAGCCCCCAGGGGGCGGACAGTGGTCTCTATGGCTACACCTTC.

The CDR3 DNA reads TGTGCCAGCAGCTCCGGGACTACTCGCACAGATACGCAGTATTTT. It yields the protein CASSSGTTRTDTQYF. The V call is TRBV7-3, the J call TRBJ2-3; TRBD2 matches at 7 bases. This CDR3 spans 15 amino acids. Germline assignment: CDR1 SGHTA and CDR2 FQGTGA. The junction had 5 bases not matched to a gene; V was cut back by 4 bases and J by 1 base. The variable domain in full, with the rest retrieved from reference TRBV7-3 and TRBJ2-3, is GAGVSQTPSNKVTEKGKYVELRCDPISGHTALYWYRQSLGQGPEFLIYFQGTGAADDSGLPNDRFFAVRPEGSVSTLKIQRTERGDSAVYLCASSSGTTRTDTQYFGPGTRLTVL.